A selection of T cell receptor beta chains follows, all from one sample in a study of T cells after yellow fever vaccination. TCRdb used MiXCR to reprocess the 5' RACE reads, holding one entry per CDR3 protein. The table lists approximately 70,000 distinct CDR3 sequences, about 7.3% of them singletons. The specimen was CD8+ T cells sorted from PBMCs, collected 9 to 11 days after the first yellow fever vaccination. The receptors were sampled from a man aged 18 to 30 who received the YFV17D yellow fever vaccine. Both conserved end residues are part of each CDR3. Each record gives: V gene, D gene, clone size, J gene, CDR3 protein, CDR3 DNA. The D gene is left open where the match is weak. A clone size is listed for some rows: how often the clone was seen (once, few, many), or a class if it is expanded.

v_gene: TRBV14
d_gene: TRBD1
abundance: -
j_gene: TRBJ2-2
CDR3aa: CASRRTGSNTGELFF
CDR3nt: TGTGCCAGCAGACGGACAGGATCTAACACCGGGGAGCTGTTTTTT

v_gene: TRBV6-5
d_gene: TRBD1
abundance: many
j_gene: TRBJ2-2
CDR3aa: CASRPRYTGTGNTGELFF
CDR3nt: TGTGCCAGCAGGCCCCGATACACCGGGACAGGGAACACCGGGGAGCTGTTTTTT

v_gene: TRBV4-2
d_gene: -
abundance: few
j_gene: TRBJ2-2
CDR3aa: CASSHFGVPTGELFF
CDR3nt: TGTGCCAGCAGCCATTTCGGGGTTCCGACCGGGGAGCTGTTTTTT

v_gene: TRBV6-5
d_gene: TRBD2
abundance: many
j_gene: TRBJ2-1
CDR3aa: CASSYWASGRDNEQFF
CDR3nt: TGTGCCAGCAGTTACTGGGCTAGCGGGAGGGACAACGAGCAGTTCTTC

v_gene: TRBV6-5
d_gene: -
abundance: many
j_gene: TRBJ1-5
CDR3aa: CASSYVAGANQPQHF
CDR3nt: TGTGCCAGCAGTTACGTCGCGGGGGCTAATCAGCCCCAGCATTTT

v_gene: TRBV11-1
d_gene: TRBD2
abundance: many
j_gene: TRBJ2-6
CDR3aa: CASTWDLRGGYGANVLTF
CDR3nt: TGTGCCAGCACCTGGGACCTACGGGGGGGGTACGGGGCCAACGTCCTGACTTTC

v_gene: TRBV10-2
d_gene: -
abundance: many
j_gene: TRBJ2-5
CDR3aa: CASSESMAQYF
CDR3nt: TGCGCCAGCAGTGAGTCAATGGCCCAGTACTTC

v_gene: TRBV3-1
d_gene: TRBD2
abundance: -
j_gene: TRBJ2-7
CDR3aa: CACSHLAGTAYEQYF
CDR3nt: TGTGCCTGCAGCCACCTAGCGGGGACAGCCTACGAGCAGTACTTC

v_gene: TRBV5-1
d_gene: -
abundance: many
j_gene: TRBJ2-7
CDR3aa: CASSLALGNYEQYF
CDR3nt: TGCGCCAGCAGCTTGGCCTTAGGAAACTACGAGCAGTACTTC

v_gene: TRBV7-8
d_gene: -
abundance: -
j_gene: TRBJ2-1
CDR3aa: CASSSLQGGGPYNEQFF
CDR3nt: TGTGCCAGCAGCTCGCTTCAGGGGGGGGGCCCTTACAATGAGCAGTTCTTC

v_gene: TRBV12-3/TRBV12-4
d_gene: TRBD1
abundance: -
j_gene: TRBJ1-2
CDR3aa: CASTQRGTGEAGYTF
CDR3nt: TGTGCCAGCACACAGCGCGGGACAGGGGAGGCTGGCTACACCTTC

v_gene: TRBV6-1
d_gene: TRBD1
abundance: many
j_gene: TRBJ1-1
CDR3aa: CASRTDRGEAFF
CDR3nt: TGTGCCAGCAGGACGGACAGGGGTGAAGCTTTCTTT

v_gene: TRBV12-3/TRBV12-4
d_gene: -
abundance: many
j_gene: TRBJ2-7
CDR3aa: CASSRTGYEQYF
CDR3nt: TGTGCCAGCAGCAGGACCGGCTACGAGCAGTACTTC

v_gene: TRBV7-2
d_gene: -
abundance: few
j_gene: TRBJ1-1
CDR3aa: CASSFTAALGVNTEAFF
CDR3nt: TGTGCCAGCAGCTTCACAGCCGCCCTGGGGGTAAACACTGAAGCTTTCTTT

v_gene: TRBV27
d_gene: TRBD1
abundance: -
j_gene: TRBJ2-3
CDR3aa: CASSSTTGGDTQYF
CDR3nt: TGTGCCAGCAGTTCAACGACAGGGGGAGATACGCAGTATTTT

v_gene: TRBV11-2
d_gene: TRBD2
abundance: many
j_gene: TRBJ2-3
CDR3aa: CASSLNPRRVAGRTDTQYF
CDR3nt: TGTGCCAGCAGCTTAAACCCCCGGAGAGTAGCGGGACGCACAGATACGCAGTATTTT

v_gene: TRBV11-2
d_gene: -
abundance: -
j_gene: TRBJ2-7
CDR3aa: CASSLRQGDIDEQYF
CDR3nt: TGTGCCAGCAGCTTAAGGCAGGGAGATATCGACGAGCAGTACTTC

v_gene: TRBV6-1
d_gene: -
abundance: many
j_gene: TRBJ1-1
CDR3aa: CASRVTVASEAFF
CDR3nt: TGTGCCAGCAGGGTGACGGTGGCCAGTGAAGCTTTCTTT

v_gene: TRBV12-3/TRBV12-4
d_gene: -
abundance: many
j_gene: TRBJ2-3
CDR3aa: CASQGGTDTQYF
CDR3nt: TGTGCCAGCCAAGGGGGCACAGATACGCAGTATTTT

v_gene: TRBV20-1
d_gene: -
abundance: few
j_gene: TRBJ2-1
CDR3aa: CSARPPYTISGGGPYNEQFF
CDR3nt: TGCAGTGCTAGACCCCCTTATACCATTTCGGGGGGCGGCCCCTACAATGAGCAGTTCTTC

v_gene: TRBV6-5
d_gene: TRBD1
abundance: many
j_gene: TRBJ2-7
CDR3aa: CASSYLSGTGNEQYF
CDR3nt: TGTGCCAGCAGTTACTTGTCCGGGACAGGGAACGAGCAGTACTTC

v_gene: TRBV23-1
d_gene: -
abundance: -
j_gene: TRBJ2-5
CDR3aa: CASSLPRVKETQYF
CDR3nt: TGCGCCAGCAGTCTCCCGAGGGTAAAGGAGACCCAGTACTTC

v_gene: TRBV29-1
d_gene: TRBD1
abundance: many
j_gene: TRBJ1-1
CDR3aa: CSVVGTGGNTEAFF
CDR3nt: TGCAGCGTTGTTGGGACAGGGGGGAATACTGAAGCTTTCTTT

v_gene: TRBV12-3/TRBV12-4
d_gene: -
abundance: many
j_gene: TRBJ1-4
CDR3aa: CASRSWGREEKLFF
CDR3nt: TGTGCCAGCAGGTCATGGGGGCGAGAAGAAAAACTGTTTTTT

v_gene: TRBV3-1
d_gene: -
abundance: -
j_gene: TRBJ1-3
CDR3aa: CASSQVRPVHWNTIYF
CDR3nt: TGTGCCAGCAGCCAAGTAAGACCAGTTCATTGGAACACCATATATTTT

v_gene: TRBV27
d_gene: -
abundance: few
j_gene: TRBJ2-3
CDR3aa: CASRTPGLQPDTQYF
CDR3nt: TGTGCCAGCAGGACACCGGGACTTCAACCTGATACGCAGTATTTT

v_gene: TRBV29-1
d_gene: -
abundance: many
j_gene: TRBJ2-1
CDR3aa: CSVRAPHPVYNEQFF
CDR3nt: TGCAGCGTCAGGGCACCCCACCCTGTATACAATGAGCAGTTCTTC

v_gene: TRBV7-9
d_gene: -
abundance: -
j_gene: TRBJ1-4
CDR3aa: CASSPSGEKLFF
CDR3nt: TGTGCCAGCAGCCCCTCGGGGGAAAAACTGTTTTTT

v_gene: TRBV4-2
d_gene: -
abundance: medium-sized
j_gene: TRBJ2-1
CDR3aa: CASSQDRGGVYNEQFF
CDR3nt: TGTGCCAGCAGCCAAGATAGGGGGGGGGTCTACAATGAGCAGTTCTTC

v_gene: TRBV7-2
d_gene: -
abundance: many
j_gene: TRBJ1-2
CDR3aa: CASTPPGERGYTF
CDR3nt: TGTGCCAGCACCCCGCCGGGAGAGCGTGGCTACACCTTC

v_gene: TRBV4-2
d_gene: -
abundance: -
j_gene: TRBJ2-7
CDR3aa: CASSQEDFGDAYEQYF
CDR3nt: TGTGCCAGCAGCCAAGAGGACTTTGGGGACGCCTACGAGCAGTACTTC

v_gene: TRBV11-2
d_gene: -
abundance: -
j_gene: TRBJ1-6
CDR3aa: CASSPSQGVWNSPLHF
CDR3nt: TGTGCCAGCAGCCCTAGTCAGGGTGTATGGAATTCACCCCTCCACTTT

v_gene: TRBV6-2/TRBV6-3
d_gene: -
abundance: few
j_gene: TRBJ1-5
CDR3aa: CASSYGDPHQPQHF
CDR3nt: TGTGCCAGCAGTTACGGAGACCCCCATCAGCCCCAGCATTTT

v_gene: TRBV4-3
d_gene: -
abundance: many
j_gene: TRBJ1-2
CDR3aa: CASSQDRTGEGYGYTF
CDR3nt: TGCGCCAGCAGCCAAGATCGAACAGGCGAGGGCTATGGCTACACCTTC

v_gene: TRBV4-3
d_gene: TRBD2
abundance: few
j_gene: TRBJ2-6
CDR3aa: CASSQVAGGSGANVLTF
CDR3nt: TGCGCCAGCAGCCAAGTAGCGGGGGGGTCTGGGGCCAACGTCCTGACTTTC

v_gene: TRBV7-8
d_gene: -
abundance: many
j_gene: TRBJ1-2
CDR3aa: CASSLGVGLGYGYTF
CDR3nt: TGTGCCAGCAGCTTAGGGGTCGGGCTTGGCTATGGCTACACCTTC

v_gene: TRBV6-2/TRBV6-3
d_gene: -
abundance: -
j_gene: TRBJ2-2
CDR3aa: CASTTPRVEAGELFF
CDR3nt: TGTGCCAGCACCACCCCGAGGGTTGAGGCCGGGGAGCTGTTTTTT

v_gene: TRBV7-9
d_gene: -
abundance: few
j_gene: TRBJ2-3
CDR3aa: CASSPLGRTSTDTQYF
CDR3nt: TGTGCCAGCAGCCCGCTGGGCAGGACTAGCACAGATACGCAGTATTTT

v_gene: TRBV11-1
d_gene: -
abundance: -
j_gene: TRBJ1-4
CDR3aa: CASSLAEAGPTYDEKLFF
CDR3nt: TGTGCCAGCAGCTTAGCGGAGGCCGGCCCTACTTACGATGAAAAACTGTTTTTT

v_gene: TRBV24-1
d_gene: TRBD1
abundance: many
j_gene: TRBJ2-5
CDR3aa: CATSDSGTGEETQYF
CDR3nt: TGTGCCACCAGTGATTCCGGGACAGGGGAAGAGACCCAGTACTTC

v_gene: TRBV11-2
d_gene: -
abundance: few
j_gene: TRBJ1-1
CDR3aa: CASSPWIQGEAFF
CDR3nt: TGTGCCAGCAGCCCATGGATACAGGGTGAAGCTTTCTTT

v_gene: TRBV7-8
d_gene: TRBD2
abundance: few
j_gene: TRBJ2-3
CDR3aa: CASRALAGTTDTQYF
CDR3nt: TGTGCCAGCAGAGCCCTAGCGGGGACCACAGATACGCAGTATTTT

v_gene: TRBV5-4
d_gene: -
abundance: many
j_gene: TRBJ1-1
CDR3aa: CASSSGDTEAFF
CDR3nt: TGTGCCAGCAGCTCAGGGGACACTGAAGCTTTCTTT

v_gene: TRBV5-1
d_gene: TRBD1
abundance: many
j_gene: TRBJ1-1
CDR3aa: CASSPGTGLATEAFF
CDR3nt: TGCGCCAGCAGCCCGGGGACAGGACTCGCCACTGAAGCTTTCTTT

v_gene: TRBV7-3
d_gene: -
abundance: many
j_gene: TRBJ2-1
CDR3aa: CASRPTGLASYNEQFF
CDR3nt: TGTGCCAGCAGGCCCACGGGGCTAGCGTCCTACAATGAGCAGTTCTTC

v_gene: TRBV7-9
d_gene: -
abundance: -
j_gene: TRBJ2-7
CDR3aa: CASSFAGEGYEQYF
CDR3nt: TGTGCCAGCAGCTTCGCAGGGGAGGGCTACGAGCAGTACTTC

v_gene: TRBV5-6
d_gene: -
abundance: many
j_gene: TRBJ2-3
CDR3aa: CASSSYLGADTQYF
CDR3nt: TGTGCCAGCAGCTCTTATCTGGGTGCAGATACGCAGTATTTT

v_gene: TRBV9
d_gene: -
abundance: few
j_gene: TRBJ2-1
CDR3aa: CASSADQYNEQFF
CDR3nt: TGTGCCAGCAGCGCAGACCAATACAATGAGCAGTTCTTC

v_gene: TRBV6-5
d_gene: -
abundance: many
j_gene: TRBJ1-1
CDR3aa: CASSYSSGLNTEAFF
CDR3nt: TGTGCCAGCAGTTACTCGTCGGGGTTGAACACTGAAGCTTTCTTT

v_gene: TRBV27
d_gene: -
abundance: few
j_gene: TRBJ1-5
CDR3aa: CASSLNARGNQPQHF
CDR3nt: TGTGCCAGCAGTTTAAATGCGAGGGGAAATCAGCCCCAGCATTTT

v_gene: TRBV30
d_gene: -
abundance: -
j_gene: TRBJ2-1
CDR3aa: CAWSNSLGGQFF
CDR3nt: TGTGCCTGGAGTAATTCCTTGGGGGGGCAGTTCTTC

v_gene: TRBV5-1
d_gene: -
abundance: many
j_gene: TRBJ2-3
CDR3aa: CASSSTYTRPRADTQYF
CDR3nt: TGCGCCAGCAGCTCGACGTATACCCGACCCCGGGCAGATACGCAGTATTTT

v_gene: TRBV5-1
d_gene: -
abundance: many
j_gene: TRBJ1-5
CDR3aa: CASSPKQPQHF
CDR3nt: TGCGCCAGCAGCCCGAAACAGCCCCAGCATTTT

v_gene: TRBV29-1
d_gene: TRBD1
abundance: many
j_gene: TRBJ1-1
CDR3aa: CSVQPSTGGNAEAFF
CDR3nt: TGCAGCGTCCAACCTTCGACAGGGGGAAACGCTGAAGCTTTCTTT

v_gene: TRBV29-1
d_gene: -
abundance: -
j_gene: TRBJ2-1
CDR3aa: CSVGSYNEQFF
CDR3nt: TGCAGCGTTGGGTCCTACAATGAGCAGTTCTTC

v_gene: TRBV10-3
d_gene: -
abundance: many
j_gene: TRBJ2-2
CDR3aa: CAVNRDANTGELFF
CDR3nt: TGTGCCGTAAACCGGGACGCGAACACCGGGGAGCTGTTTTTT